Following are 7 T cell receptor beta chains from one sample sequenced in a study of response to subunit inactivated influenza vaccine. One entry per CDR3 protein results from TCRdb running MiXCR on the RT-PCR reads. There are around 570,000 distinct CDR3 sequences in the sample; about 11% occur only once, and approximately 11% lies in the top ten. The same specimen was also included in a second study, on T cells expressing NK-cell markers. According to that study: TCR beta cDNA was made by 5'RACE template switching with UMIs.

Material: PBMCs from blood, obtained on the day of vaccination. The receptors originated from a man aged 45-65 years who received an inactivated influenza vaccine.

V usage is TRBV7-6 and J usage is TRBJ2-7; maybe TRBD1 (5 bases). Trimming removed 7 bases from V and 1 base from J, with 14 bases in between. CDR1 is SGHVS, CDR2 FNYEAQ, per germline. The CDR3 loop spans 14 amino acids. The CDR3 bases are TGTGCCAGCAAGGGTACAGGCGCTTCCTACGAGCAGTACTTC. Amino acid sequence: CASKGTGASYEQYF.

This rearrangement joins TRBV11-2 to TRBJ2-1; 9 nucleotides match TRBD1. CDR3 length: 17 amino acids. V dropped 0 bases and J dropped 9; count of bases not matched to a gene: 12. Germline V lookup: CDR1 SGHAT, CDR2 FQNNGV. CDR3 in DNA: TGTGCCAGCAGCTTAGAGGGCGCCCTGACAGGGGGGTTTGAGCAGTTCTTC. It yields the protein CASSLEGALTGGFEQFF.

V usage is TRBV27 and J usage is TRBJ2-7, with no clear D. Germline assignment: CDR1 MNHEY and CDR2 SMNVEV (reference sequence). V gave up 7 bases and J gave up 8 bases, with 12 bases separating them. The CDR3 is made up of 11 amino acids. The CDR3 sequence: CASTHAPKQYF. The CDR3 DNA reads as TGTGCCAGCACCCACGCTCCCAAGCAGTACTTC.

The gene calls are TRBV28 and TRBJ2-3; maybe TRBD2 (5 bases). Between the trimmed V and J ends, which lost 6 bases and 4 bases, there was a span of 17 bases. Germline V gives CDR1 MDHEN, CDR2 SYDVKM. The CDR3 has 15 residues. As DNA, the CDR3 is TGTGCCAGCAGCACTACCGGGCCGAGGGCAGATACGCAGTATTTT. This translates into CASSTTGPRADTQYF.

This clonotype showed up many times. The chain's CDR3 is CSVAERGYNEQFF. The CDR3 DNA follows: TGCAGCGTTGCCGAGCGGGGCTACAATGAGCAGTTCTTC. The V call is TRBV29-1, the J call TRBJ2-1, with 7 bases aligning to TRBD2. The CDR3 is made up of 13 amino acids. After removal of 4 bases from V and 3 bases from J, the junction contained 3 bases not matched to a gene. The V gene's germline CDR1 is SQVTM and CDR2 ANQGSEA.

The chain joins TRBV10-3 to TRBJ2-2; D remains ambiguous. The CDR3 has 14 amino acids. Trimming removed 2 bases at V and 1 base at J, with 5 bases between. Germline CDR1 ENHRY, CDR2 SYGVKD. The CDR3 here is CAISETQNTGELFF. The DNA of the CDR3 is TGTGCCATCAGTGAGACGCAGAACACCGGGGAGCTGTTTTTT.

The chain links TRBV12-3 or TRBV12-4 to TRBJ2-1; 14 bases align to TRBD2. The junction had 7 bases not matched to a gene; V was cut back by 4 bases and J by 8 bases. The CDR3 covers 16 residues. The DNA of the CDR3 is TGTGCCAGCAGTTCAGGGACTAGCGGGAGTGTTTATGAGCAGTTCTTC. It encodes CASSSGTSGSVYEQFF.